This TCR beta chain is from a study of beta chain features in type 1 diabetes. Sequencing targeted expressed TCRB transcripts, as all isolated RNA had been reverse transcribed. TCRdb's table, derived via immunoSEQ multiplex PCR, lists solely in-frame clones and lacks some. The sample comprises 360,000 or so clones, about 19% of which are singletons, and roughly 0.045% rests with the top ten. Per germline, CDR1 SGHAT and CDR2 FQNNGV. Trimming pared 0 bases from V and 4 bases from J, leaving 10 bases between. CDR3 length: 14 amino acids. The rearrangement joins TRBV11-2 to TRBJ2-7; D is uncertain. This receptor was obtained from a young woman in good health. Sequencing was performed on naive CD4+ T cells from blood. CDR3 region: CASSLDLGAYEQYF. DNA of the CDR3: TGTGCCAGCAGCTTAGATCTTGGAGCGTACGAGCAGTACTTC.